This T cell receptor (beta chain) came from a study of CD8+ T cells in alopecia areata (dated by TCRdb to 2016 to 2018). General notes on the study: To study T cell clonal expansion in alopecia areata, the researchers applied high-throughput TCRbeta sequencing to both the C3H/HeJ mouse model and human patients. immunoSEQ multiplex PCR using 35 Vbeta forward primers and 13 Jbeta reverse primers was used to amplify TCRbeta CDR3 regions. RNA was extracted with the PAXgene miRNA kit for fixed scalp, the miRNeasy kit for PBMCs, and the RNeasy kit for mouse skin. Scalp clonality was compared among normal scalp (n=4), patchy alopecia areata scalp (n=8), and alopecia totalis/universalis scalp (n=8). In humans, TCRbeta sequencing was performed on scalp tissue and on sorted CD4+ and CD8+ peripheral blood T cells from healthy controls and from patients with patchy or totalis/universalis alopecia areata.

Library preparation employed the immunoSEQ multiplex PCR assay. For TCR sequencing, RNA was extracted from every sample and reverse transcribed into cDNA to serve as template. SuperScript III was used for first-strand cDNA synthesis, primed with a 2:1 mix of oligo-dT and random hexamers. A synthetic immune receptor repertoire was used to measure amplification bias, and any remaining bias was corrected computationally. Per the source publication's procedure: Raw reads were preprocessed for error removal, and CDR3 was defined according to IMGT conventions as running from the conserved cysteine to phenylalanine. Clonality was computed as 1 minus the Shannon entropy, with the entropy normalized by log2 of the number of productive unique TCRs. Scalp TCRbeta sequences were cross-referenced with sorted blood CD4 and CD8 repertoires so that the CD4 or CD8 identity of scalp clones could be inferred. TCRdb mirrors the immuneACCESS table, restricted to in-frame sequences. Some clones are absent from its copies; in checked studies, under half trace to an unresolved V gene, and the reason for the others is unknown. The V and J calls and clone size are taken from that table; D and trimming were inferred from the DNA. The sample data list about 150,000 clones, and 55% to 65% of these were observed just once. The ten largest clones take up approximately 4.8% of the sample.

Between the V and J ends, shortened by 1 base and 1 base respectively, the junction contains 7 bases. The germline V gene sets CDR1 to SGHTA and CDR2 to FQGNSA. The CDR3 has 14 amino acids, counting the end cysteine and phenylalanine. Only the CDR3 part of the read is kept: 42 bases, read in frame from the first base. Only one count was recorded for this clone. Its antigen specificity is not known. No quality values exist for individual bases; no much larger clone is one base distant. After PBMCs were isolated by density centrifugation and stained for CD3, CD4 and CD8, a FACSAria was used to sort CD4+ and CD8+ T cells. Scalp biopsies and blood samples were obtained from unaffected controls. What the work shows at the level of the full study, not this receptor alone: TCR sequences shared between patients were less clear than in mice, possibly partly because of HLA diversity in the patient population. Higher clonality and more expanded CD8+ clones were observed in lesional scalp than in normal scalp, particularly in alopecia totalis/universalis, a finding suggestive of antigenic drive. Scalp TCR repertoire analysis is complicated because resident alphabeta T cells in normal human skin are also sequenced, whereas mouse skin is dominated by gammadelta T cells.

The TCR sequence derives from a human donor in good health. Sequencing was done on a sample of CD4+ T cells sorted from blood. The chain is encoded by TRBV7-2 joined to TRBJ1-2, with the D gene not confidently named. The DNA reads TGTGCCAGCAGCTTAGGGGGTTTTAACTATGGCTACACCTTC. Its protein is CASSLGGFNYGYTF.